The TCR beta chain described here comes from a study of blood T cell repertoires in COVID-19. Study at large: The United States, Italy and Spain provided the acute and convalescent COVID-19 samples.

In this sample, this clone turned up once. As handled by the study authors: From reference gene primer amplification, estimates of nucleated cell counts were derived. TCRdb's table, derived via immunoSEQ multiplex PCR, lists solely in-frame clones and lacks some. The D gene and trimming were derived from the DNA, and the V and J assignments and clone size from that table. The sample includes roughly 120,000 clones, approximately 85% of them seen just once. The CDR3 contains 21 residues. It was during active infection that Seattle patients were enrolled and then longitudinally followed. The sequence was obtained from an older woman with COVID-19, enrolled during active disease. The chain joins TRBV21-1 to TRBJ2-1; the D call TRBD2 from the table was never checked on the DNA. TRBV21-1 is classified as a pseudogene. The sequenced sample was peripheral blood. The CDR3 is CASSKSPGTECIAGDDNEQFF. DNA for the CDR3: TGTGCCAGCAGCAAATCCCCCGGGACAGAATGCATAGCGGGGGATGACAATGAGCAGTTCTTC.